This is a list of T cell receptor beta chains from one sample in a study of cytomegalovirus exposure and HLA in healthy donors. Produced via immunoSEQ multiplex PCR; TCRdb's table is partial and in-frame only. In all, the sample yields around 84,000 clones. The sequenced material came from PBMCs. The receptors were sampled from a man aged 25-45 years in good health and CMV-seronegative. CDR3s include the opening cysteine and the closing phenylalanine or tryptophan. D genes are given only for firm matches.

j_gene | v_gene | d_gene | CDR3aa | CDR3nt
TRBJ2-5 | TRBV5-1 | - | CASSLQQETQYF | TGCGCCAGCAGCTTACAGCAAGAGACCCAGTACTTC
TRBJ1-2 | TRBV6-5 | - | CASSYNQGMGYGYTF | TGTGCCAGCAGTTATAACCAGGGAATGGGGTATGGCTACACCTTC
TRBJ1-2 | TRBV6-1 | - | CASSDISQGRGYTF | TGTGCCAGCAGTGATATTTCGCAGGGTCGGGGCTACACCTTC
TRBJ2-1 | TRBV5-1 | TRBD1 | CASGIGQASSYNEQFF | TGCGCCAGCGGAATTGGACAGGCAAGCTCCTACAATGAGCAGTTCTTC
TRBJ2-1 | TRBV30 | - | CAWSGTGKDEQFF | TGTGCCTGGAGTGGAACAGGGAAGGATGAGCAGTTCTTC
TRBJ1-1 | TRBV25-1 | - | CASSDRGRTEAFF | TGTGCCAGCAGTGACAGGGGACGGACTGAAGCTTTCTTT
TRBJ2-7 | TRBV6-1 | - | CASSDRPSGSYEQYF | TGTGCCAGCAGTGACCGGCCCAGCGGATCCTACGAGCAGTACTTC
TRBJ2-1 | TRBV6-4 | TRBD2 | CASSDGAGRGSNEQFF | TGTGCCAGCAGTGATGGGGCAGGGAGGGGCTCCAATGAGCAGTTCTTC
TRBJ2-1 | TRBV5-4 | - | CASSWGTYNEQFF | TGTGCCAGCAGCTGGGGCACCTACAATGAGCAGTTCTTC
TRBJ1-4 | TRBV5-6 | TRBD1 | CASSLAGQGALDGGKLFF | TGTGCCAGCAGCTTGGCGGGACAGGGGGCACTCGATGGTGGAAAACTGTTTTTT
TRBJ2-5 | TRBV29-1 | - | CSVDPTGLETQYF | TGCAGCGTTGACCCGACAGGCCTAGAGACCCAGTACTTC
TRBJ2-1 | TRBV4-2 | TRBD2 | CASSQGRTSGGDNEQFF | TGTGCCAGCAGCCAAGGGAGGACTAGCGGGGGAGACAATGAGCAGTTCTTC
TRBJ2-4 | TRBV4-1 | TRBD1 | CASSPNRQGTKNIQYF | TGCGCCAGCAGCCCTAATCGACAGGGAACCAAAAACATTCAGTACTTC
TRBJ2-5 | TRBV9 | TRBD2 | CASSAGTSGGAGETQYF | TGTGCCAGCAGCGCCGGGACTAGCGGGGGGGCCGGGGAGACCCAGTACTTC
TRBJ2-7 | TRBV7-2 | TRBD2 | CASSTGLVGEQYF | TGTGCCAGCAGCACGGGACTAGTTGGCGAGCAGTACTTC
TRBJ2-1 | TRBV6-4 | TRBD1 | CASSTHSGTGSNEQFF | TGTGCCAGCAGTACTCACTCTGGGACAGGGAGCAATGAGCAGTTCTTC
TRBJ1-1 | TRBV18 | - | CASSPRGDTEAFF | TGTGCCAGCTCACCACGGGGGGACACTGAAGCTTTCTTT
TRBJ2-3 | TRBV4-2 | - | CASSQGETRTDTQYF | TGTGCCAGCAGCCAAGGAGAAACCCGCACAGATACGCAGTATTTT
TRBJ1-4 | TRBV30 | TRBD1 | CAWNTGQGLYNEKLFF | TGTGCCTGGAATACGGGACAGGGGTTATACAATGAAAAACTGTTTTTT
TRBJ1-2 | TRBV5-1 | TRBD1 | CASSPSGTAYGYTF | TGCGCCAGCAGCCCGTCCGGGACAGCTTATGGCTACACCTTC
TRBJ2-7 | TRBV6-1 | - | CASTKREFDTDEQYF | TGTGCCAGCACTAAAAGGGAGTTTGACACCGACGAGCAGTACTTC
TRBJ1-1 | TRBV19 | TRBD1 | CASSTTGGPRAEAFF | TGTGCCAGTAGCACCACAGGGGGTCCCCGGGCTGAAGCTTTCTTT
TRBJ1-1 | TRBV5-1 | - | CASSLGGRDFGAEAFF | TGCGCCAGCAGCTTGGGGGGCCGGGACTTCGGAGCTGAAGCTTTCTTT
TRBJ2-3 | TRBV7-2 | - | CASSPGRARTDTQYF | TGTGCCAGCAGCCCGGGCAGGGCTCGTACAGATACGCAGTATTTT
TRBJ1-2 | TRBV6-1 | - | CASSINGQNYGYTF | TGTGCCAGCAGTATCAATGGACAGAACTATGGCTACACCTTC
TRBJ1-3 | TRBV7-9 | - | CASSSTDRVSGNTIYF | TGTGCCAGCAGCTCGACAGACAGAGTATCTGGAAACACCATATATTTT
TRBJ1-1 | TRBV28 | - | CASSPLWGRNTEAFF | TGTGCCAGCAGTCCCCTTTGGGGGCGAAACACTGAAGCTTTCTTT
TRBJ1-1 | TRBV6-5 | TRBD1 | CASRNRGYEDTEAFF | TGTGCCAGCAGGAACAGGGGATATGAGGACACTGAAGCTTTCTTT
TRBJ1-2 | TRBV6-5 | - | CASSYVGTTNYGYTF | TGTGCCAGCAGTTACGTCGGAACTACTAACTATGGCTACACCTTC
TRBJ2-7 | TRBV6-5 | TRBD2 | CASTPEAGGREQYF | TGTGCCAGCACCCCTGAGGCGGGGGGGCGGGAGCAGTACTTC
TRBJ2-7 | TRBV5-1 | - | CASSLSLDGSYEQYF | TGCGCCAGCAGCTTGTCCCTAGACGGGTCCTACGAGCAGTACTTC
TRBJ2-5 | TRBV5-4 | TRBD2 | CASSFGTSGVETQYF | TGTGCCAGCAGCTTTGGGACTAGCGGGGTAGAGACCCAGTACTTC
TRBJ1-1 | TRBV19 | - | CASSVSVLANTEAFF | TGTGCCAGTAGTGTCTCGGTTCTTGCGAACACTGAAGCTTTCTTT
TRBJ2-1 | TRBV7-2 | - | CASSPMRPVGEQFF | TGTGCCAGCAGCCCAATGCGGCCGGTGGGTGAGCAGTTCTTC